This T cell receptor beta chain was retrieved from a study of graft-versus-host responses after intestinal transplantation. Study summary: Anti-thymocyte globulin induction, then tacrolimus and steroids for about 3 years, went to all recipients.

General study results and limits: Among circulating GvH clones, peak levels were associated with early post-transplant declines in HvG clones. High graft-versus-host to host-versus-graft clonal ratios were found in allografts of patients who had graft-donor T cell macrochimerism. Researchers found GvH clones in recipient marrow, and some showed up first in ileum or blood.

In the case of this clone: The antigen is not known.

Germline V gene data show CDR1 as SNHLY and CDR2 as FYNNEI. The CDR3 length is 13 residues. Trimming shortened V by 6 bases and J by 0 bases, and 8 bases separated the two germline ends. Graft-derived tissue was subjected to processing to liberate intraepithelial and lamina propria lymphocytes. Assay: immunoSEQ multiplex PCR; the TCRdb copy retains only in-frame clones and omits some. The sample lists approximately 8,800 clones, around 67% occurring once. The rearrangement uses TRBV2 and TRBJ1-1; TRBD1 might be the D (6 bases). The sample consisted of ileum tissue, taken approximately 490 days after intestinal transplant. This clonotype was obtained from a human patient who received an intestinal transplant, so some T cells may come from the graft donor. This CDR3 reads CASRGQMNTEAFF. The CDR3 bases are TGTGCCAGCAGAGGACAGATGAACACTGAAGCTTTCTTT.